This is a list of T cell receptor beta chains from one sample in a study of blood T cell repertoires in COVID-19. TCRdb's table, derived via immunoSEQ multiplex PCR, lists solely in-frame clones and lacks some. This table holds about 360,000 clones, roughly four fifths found once. The sequenced material came from peripheral blood. All receptors derive from a human donor with acute or convalescent COVID-19. The donor label of this sample is uncertain. Each CDR3 is given with its conserved first and last residue.

TRBV2	CASSEVAGSYNEQFF
TRBV5-8	CASSLWEPGSQPQHF
TRBV12-3/TRBV12-4	CASSLGMAGEAFF
TRBV5-1	CASSNTGQANTEAFF
TRBV10-1	CASSEAGGGYTF
TRBV5-1	CASSLVAGTNEKLFF
TRBV24-1	CATSDFAGGRTDTQYF
TRBV7-6	CASSATRGANVLTF
TRBV9	CASSVASGRTGGKNTEAFF
TRBV5-1	CASSSVPGDSYEQYF
TRBV7-2	CASSAPTGSWETQYF
TRBV18	CASSPSRGNSPLHF
TRBV10-2	CASSRQALTTEAFF
TRBV20-1	CSASFLSYGYTF
TRBV7-9	CASSLTSGGAYNEQFF
TRBV15	CATSSSPPGRGNTEAFF
TRBV18	CASSPNPPRAEGYTF
TRBV5-1	CASSPRTSGAYNEQFF
TRBV2	CASSLGQGRSNEQFF
TRBV6-2/TRBV6-3	CASSRGTDTQYF
TRBV27	CAVSAGGPSEQYF
TRBV7-6	CASSLYGGGTGNTIYF
TRBV30	CAWSASEKLFF
TRBV5-8	CASSLEGGNYEQYF